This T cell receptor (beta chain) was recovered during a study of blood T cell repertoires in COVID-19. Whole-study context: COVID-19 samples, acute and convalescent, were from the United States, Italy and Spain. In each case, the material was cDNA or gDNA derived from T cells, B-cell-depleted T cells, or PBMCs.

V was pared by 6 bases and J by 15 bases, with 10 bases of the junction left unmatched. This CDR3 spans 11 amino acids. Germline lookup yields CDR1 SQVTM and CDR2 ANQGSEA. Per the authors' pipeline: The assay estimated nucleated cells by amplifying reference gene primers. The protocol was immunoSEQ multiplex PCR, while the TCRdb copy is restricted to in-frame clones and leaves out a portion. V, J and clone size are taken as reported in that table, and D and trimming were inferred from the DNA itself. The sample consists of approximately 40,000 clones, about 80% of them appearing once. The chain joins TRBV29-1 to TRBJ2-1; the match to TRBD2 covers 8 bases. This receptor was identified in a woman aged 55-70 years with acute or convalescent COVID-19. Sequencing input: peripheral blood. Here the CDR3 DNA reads TGCAGCGTCAACACCGGGACTAGGCCGTTCTTC. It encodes CSVNTGTRPFF.